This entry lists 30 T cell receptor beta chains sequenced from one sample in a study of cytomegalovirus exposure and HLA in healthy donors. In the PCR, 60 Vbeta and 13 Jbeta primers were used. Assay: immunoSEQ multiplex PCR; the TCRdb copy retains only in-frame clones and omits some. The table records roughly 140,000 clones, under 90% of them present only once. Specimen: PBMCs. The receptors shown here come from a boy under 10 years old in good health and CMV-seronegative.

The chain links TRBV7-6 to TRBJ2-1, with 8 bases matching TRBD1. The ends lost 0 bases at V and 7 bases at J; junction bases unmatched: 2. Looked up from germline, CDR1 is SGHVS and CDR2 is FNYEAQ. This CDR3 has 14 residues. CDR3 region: CASSLADRVNEQFF. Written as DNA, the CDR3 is TGTGCCAGCAGCTTAGCGGACAGGGTAAATGAGCAGTTCTTC.

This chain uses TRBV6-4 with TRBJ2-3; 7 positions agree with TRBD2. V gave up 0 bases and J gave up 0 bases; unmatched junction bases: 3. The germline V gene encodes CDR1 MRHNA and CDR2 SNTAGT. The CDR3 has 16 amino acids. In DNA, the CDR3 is TGTGCCAGCAGTGACTCGAGTAGCGGGAGCACAGATACGCAGTATTTT. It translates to CASSDSSSGSTDTQYF.

The CDR3 DNA sequence: TGTGCCAGCAGTAGGCGGGGGGGCCCCTCAGATACGCAGTATTTT. Residues: CASSRRGGPSDTQYF. V and J are TRBV6-1 and TRBJ2-3; 9 bases align to TRBD2. The CDR3 length is 15 residues. V lost 5 bases, J lost 4 bases, and 7 bases stayed unmatched. Looked up from germline, CDR1 is MNHNS and CDR2 is SASEGT.

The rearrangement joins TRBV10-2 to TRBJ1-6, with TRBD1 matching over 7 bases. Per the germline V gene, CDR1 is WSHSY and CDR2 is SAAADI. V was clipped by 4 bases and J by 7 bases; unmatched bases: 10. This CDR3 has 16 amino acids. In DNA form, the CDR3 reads TGCGCCAGCAGTGTTGGCCTGGACAGGCCGAATTCACCCCTCCACTTT. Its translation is CASSVGLDRPNSPLHF.

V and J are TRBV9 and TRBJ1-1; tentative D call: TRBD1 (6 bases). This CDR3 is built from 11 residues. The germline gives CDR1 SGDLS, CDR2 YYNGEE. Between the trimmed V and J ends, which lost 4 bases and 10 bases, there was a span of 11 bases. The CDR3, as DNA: TGTGCCAGCAGCCCCCAACAGGGAGCTTTCTTT. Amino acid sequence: CASSPQQGAFF.

CDR3 sequence (DNA): TGCGCCAGCAGCCAAGGAGGGGGGGCCTACAATGAGCAGTTCTTC. Translated: CASSQGGGAYNEQFF. The V call is TRBV4-1, the J call TRBJ2-1; D is possibly TRBD2 (7 bases). Germline V gene data show CDR1 as MGHRA and CDR2 as YSYEKL. V lost 1 base and J 2 bases, leaving 9 bases between the germline ends. The CDR3 sequence is 15 residues long.

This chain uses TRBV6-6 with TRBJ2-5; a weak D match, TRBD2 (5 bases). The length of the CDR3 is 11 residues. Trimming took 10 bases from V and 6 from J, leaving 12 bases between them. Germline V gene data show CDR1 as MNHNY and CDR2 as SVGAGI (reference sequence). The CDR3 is CATKDGKTQYF. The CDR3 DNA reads TGTGCCACCAAGGACGGGAAGACCCAGTACTTC.

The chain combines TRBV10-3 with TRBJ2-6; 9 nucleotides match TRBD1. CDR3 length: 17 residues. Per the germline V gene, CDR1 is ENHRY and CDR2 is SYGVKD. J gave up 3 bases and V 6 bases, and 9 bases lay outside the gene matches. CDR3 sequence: CAIRGQGSNDGANVLTF. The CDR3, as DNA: TGTGCCATCAGAGGACAGGGGAGTAACGATGGGGCCAACGTCCTGACTTTC.

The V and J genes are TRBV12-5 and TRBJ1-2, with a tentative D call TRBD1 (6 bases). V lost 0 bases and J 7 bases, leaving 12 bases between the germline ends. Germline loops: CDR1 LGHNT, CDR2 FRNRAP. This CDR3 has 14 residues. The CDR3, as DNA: TGTGCTAGTGGTTTGGTAGAGCAGGGGTTTGGCTACACCTTC. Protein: CASGLVEQGFGYTF.

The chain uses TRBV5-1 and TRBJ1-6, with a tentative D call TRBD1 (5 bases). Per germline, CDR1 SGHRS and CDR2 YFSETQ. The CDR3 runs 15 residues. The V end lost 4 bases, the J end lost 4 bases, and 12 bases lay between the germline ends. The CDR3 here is CASSEQTEYNSPLHF. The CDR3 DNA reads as TGCGCCAGCAGCGAGCAGACAGAGTATAATTCACCCCTCCACTTT.

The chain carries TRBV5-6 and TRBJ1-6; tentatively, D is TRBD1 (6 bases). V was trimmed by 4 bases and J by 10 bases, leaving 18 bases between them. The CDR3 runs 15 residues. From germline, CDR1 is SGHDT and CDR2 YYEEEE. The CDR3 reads CASSPTDRRGSPLHF. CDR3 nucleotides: TGTGCCAGCAGCCCGACGGACAGACGAGGGTCACCCCTCCACTTT. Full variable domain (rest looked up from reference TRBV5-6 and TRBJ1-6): DAGVTQSPTHLIKTRGQQVTLRCSPKSGHDTVSWYQQALGQGPQFIFQYYEEEERQRGNFPDRFSGHQFPNYSSELNVNALLLGDSALYLCASSPTDRRGSPLHFGNGTRLTVT.

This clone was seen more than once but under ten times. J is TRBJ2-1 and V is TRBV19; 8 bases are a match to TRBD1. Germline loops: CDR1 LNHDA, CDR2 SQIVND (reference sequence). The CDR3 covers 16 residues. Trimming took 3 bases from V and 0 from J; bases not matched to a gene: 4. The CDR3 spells CASSIRGLSSYNEQFF. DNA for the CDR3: TGTGCCAGTAGTATCAGGGGGCTGAGCTCCTACAATGAGCAGTTCTTC.

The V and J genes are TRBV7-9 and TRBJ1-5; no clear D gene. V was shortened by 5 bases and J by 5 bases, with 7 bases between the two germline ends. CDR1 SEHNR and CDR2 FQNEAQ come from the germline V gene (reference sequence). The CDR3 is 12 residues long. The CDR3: CASSAGDQPQHF. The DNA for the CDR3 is TGTGCCAGCAGCGCCGGGGATCAGCCCCAGCATTTT.

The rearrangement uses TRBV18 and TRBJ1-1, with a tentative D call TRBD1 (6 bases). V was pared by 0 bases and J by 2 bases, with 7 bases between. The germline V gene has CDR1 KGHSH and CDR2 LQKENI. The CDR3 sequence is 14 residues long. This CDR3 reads CASSPPGQNTEAFF. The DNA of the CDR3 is TGTGCCAGCTCACCACCGGGACAAAACACTGAAGCTTTCTTT.

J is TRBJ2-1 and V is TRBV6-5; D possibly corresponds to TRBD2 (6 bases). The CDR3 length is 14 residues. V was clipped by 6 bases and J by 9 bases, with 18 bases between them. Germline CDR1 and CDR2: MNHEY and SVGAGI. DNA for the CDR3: TGTGCCAGCAGCAGGGACGGCTCCGGGGGTGAGCAGTTCTTC. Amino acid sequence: CASSRDGSGGEQFF.

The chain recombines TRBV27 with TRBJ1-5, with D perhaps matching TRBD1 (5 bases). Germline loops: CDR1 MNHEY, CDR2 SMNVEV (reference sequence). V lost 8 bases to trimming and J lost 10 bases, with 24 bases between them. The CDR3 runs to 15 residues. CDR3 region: CASSGRGVGALPQHF. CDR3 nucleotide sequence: TGTGCCAGCTCTGGACGTGGGGTTGGGGCATTACCCCAGCATTTT.

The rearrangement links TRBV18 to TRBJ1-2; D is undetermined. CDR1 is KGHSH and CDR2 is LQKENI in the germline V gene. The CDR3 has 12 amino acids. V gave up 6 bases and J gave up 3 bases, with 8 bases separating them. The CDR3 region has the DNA TGTGCCAGCTCGCGGGATTACTATGGCTACACCTTC. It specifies CASSRDYYGYTF.

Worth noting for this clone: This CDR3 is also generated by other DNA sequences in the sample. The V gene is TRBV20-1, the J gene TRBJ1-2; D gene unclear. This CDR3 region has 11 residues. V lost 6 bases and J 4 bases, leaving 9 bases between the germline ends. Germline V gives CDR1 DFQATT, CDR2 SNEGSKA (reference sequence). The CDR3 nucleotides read TGCAGTGCCCGCTCAGGCTATGGCTACACCTTC. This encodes CSARSGYGYTF.

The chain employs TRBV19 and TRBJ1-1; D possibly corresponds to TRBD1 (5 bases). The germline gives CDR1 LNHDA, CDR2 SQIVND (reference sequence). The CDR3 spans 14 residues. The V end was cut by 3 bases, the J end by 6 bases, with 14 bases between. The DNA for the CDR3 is TGTGCCAGTAGTATTGTGGGACTAGGCTCTGAAGCTTTCTTT. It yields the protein CASSIVGLGSEAFF.

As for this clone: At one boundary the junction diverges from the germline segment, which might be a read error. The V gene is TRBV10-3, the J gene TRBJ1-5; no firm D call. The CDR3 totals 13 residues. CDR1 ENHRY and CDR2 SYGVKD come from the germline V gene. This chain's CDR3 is CAIREWREQPQHF. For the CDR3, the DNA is TGTGCCATCAGGGAGTGGAGGGAGCAGCCCCAGCATTTT.

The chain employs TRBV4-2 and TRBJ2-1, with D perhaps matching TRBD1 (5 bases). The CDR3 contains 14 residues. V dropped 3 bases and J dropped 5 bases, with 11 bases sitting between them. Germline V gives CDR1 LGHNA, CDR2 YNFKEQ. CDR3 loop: CASSQSARDNEQFF. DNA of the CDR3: TGTGCCAGCAGCCAGTCCGCCAGGGACAATGAGCAGTTCTTC.

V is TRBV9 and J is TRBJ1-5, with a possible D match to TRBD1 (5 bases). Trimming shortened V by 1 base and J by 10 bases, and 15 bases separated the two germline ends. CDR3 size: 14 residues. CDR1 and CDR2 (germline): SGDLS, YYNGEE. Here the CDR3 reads CASSVYAGLGPQHF. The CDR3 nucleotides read TGTGCCAGCAGCGTATACGCAGGGTTGGGCCCCCAGCATTTT.

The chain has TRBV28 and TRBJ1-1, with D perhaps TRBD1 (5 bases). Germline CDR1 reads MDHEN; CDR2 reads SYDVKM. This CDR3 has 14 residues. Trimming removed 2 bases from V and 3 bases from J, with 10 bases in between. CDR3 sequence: CASSLQGLDTEAFF. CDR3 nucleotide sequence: TGTGCCAGCAGTTTACAGGGATTGGACACTGAAGCTTTCTTT.

This CDR3 reads CASSQGPRASNEQFF. CDR3 bases: TGCGCCAGCAGCCAAGGTCCAAGAGCGTCAAATGAGCAGTTCTTC. This chain joins TRBV4-1 and TRBJ2-1; D gene uncertain. V was shortened by 1 base and J by 7 bases, with 14 bases between the two germline ends. The CDR3 extends over 15 amino acids. Germline CDR1 MGHRA, CDR2 YSYEKL.

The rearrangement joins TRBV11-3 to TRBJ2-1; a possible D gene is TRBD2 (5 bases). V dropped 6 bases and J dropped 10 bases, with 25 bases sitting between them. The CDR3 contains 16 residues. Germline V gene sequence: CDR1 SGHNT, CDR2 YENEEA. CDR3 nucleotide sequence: TGTGCCAGCAGTTCGACCAGTAGTGGGGAGATAACGGAGCAGTTCTTC. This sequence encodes CASSSTSSGEITEQFF.

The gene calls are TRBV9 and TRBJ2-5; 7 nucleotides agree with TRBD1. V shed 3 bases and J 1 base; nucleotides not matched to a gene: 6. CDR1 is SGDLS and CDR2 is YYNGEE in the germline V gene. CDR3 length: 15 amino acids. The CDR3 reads CASSGRDRSQETQYF. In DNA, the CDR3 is TGTGCCAGCAGCGGCCGGGACAGATCCCAAGAGACCCAGTACTTC.

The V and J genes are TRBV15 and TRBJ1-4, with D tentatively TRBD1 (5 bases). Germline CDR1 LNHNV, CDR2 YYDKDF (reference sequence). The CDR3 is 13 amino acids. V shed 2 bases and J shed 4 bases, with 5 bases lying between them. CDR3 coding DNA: TGTGCCACCAGCAGACAGGGTAATGAAAAACTGTTTTTT. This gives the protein CATSRQGNEKLFF.

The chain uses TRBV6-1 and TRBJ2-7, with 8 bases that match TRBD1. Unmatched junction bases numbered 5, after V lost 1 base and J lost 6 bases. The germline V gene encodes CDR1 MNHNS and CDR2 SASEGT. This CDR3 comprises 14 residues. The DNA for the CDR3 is TGTGCCAGCAGTGAAGTCGACAGGGGTCGCGAGCAGTACTTC. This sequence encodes CASSEVDRGREQYF.

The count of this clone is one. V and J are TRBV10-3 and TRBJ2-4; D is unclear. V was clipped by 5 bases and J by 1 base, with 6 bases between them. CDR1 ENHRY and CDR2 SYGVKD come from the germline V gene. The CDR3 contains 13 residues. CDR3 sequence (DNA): TGTGCCATCAGTCCTTATGCCAAAAACATTCAGTACTTC. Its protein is CAISPYAKNIQYF.

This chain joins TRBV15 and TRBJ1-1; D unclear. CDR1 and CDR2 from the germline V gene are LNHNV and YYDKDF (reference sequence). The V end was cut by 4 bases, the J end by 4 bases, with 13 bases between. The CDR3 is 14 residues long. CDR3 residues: CATSTYIRGTEAFF. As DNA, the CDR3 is TGTGCCACCAGCACATACATAAGAGGCACTGAAGCTTTCTTT.